These T cell receptor beta chains were read from a single sample in a study of cytomegalovirus exposure and HLA in healthy donors. Assay: immunoSEQ multiplex PCR; the TCRdb copy retains only in-frame clones and omits some. The sample contains approximately 180,000 clones, around 80% of which appear only once. The sequencing input was PBMCs. These receptors were taken from a woman aged 25 to 45 in good health and CMV-seronegative. Each CDR3 is given with its conserved first and last residue. D genes are given only for firm matches. Size values are once, few and many counts, or a class for expanded clones, and some rows have none.

cdr3_length: 15; clone_size: .; j_call: TRBJ2-2; v_call: TRBV7-2; d_call: TRBD1; cdr3_aa: CASSSGGRNTGELFF; cdr3_nt: TGTGCCAGCAGCTCAGGGGGCCGGAACACCGGGGAGCTGTTTTTT
cdr3_length: 18; clone_size: .; j_call: TRBJ2-1; v_call: TRBV7-2; d_call: TRBD2; cdr3_aa: CASSLGPPSGASYNEQFF; cdr3_nt: TGTGCCAGCAGCTTAGGCCCTCCTAGCGGGGCCTCCTACAATGAGCAGTTCTTC
cdr3_length: 14; clone_size: .; j_call: TRBJ2-1; v_call: TRBV2; d_call: .; cdr3_aa: CASRGRGIYHEQFF; cdr3_nt: TGTGCCAGCAGGGGCAGGGGAATATACCATGAGCAGTTCTTC
cdr3_length: 17; clone_size: .; j_call: TRBJ2-1; v_call: TRBV7-8; d_call: TRBD2; cdr3_aa: CASSFNLLASSYNEQFF; cdr3_nt: TGTGCCAGCAGCTTTAATCTACTAGCGAGCTCCTACAATGAGCAGTTCTTC
cdr3_length: 15; clone_size: once; j_call: TRBJ1-4; v_call: TRBV6-5; d_call: .; cdr3_aa: CASSLYRLANEKLFF; cdr3_nt: TGTGCCAGCAGCCTCTACAGGTTGGCTAATGAAAAACTGTTTTTT
cdr3_length: 14; clone_size: .; j_call: TRBJ1-6; v_call: TRBV13; d_call: TRBD1; cdr3_aa: CASSLQGGNSPLHF; cdr3_nt: TGTGCCAGCAGCCTACAGGGGGGGAATTCACCCCTCCACTTT
cdr3_length: 14; clone_size: .; j_call: TRBJ1-2; v_call: TRBV27; d_call: TRBD1; cdr3_aa: CASRPGTETYGYTF; cdr3_nt: TGTGCCAGCAGACCAGGGACAGAGACGTATGGCTACACCTTC
cdr3_length: 14; clone_size: few; j_call: TRBJ2-7; v_call: TRBV18; d_call: .; cdr3_aa: CASSPTRVAYEQYF; cdr3_nt: TGTGCCAGCTCACCAACCAGGGTAGCCTACGAGCAGTACTTC
cdr3_length: 12; clone_size: .; j_call: TRBJ2-1; v_call: TRBV6-5; d_call: .; cdr3_aa: CASKGGTNEQFF; cdr3_nt: TGTGCCAGCAAAGGCGGGACCAATGAGCAGTTCTTC
cdr3_length: 12; clone_size: .; j_call: TRBJ2-5; v_call: TRBV19; d_call: .; cdr3_aa: CASSGPSGTQYF; cdr3_nt: TGTGCCAGTAGTGGCCCATCGGGGACCCAGTACTTC
cdr3_length: 16; clone_size: .; j_call: TRBJ1-3; v_call: TRBV4-3; d_call: .; cdr3_aa: CASSQRQGISGNTIYF; cdr3_nt: TGCGCCAGCAGCCAACGGCAGGGTATCTCTGGAAACACCATATATTTT
cdr3_length: 13; clone_size: .; j_call: TRBJ2-7; v_call: TRBV27; d_call: .; cdr3_aa: CASSTQGRYEQYF; cdr3_nt: TGTGCCAGCAGTACACAGGGCCGCTACGAGCAGTACTTC
cdr3_length: 15; clone_size: .; j_call: TRBJ2-3; v_call: TRBV27; d_call: .; cdr3_aa: CASSVLGGGTDTQYF; cdr3_nt: TGTGCCAGCAGTGTACTGGGGGGAGGCACAGATACGCAGTATTTT
cdr3_length: 15; clone_size: .; j_call: TRBJ2-5; v_call: TRBV28; d_call: TRBD2; cdr3_aa: CASRPPSGRAETQYF; cdr3_nt: TGTGCCAGCAGGCCGCCTAGCGGGAGGGCCGAGACCCAGTACTTC
cdr3_length: 15; clone_size: .; j_call: TRBJ1-2; v_call: TRBV27; d_call: .; cdr3_aa: CASSLYLGANYGYTF; cdr3_nt: TGTGCCAGCAGTTTATATCTGGGGGCGAACTATGGCTACACCTTC
cdr3_length: 17; clone_size: .; j_call: TRBJ2-7; v_call: TRBV7-9; d_call: TRBD2; cdr3_aa: CASSHGLAGTAQIEQYF; cdr3_nt: TGTGCCAGCAGTCACGGACTAGCGGGTACCGCCCAGATCGAGCAGTACTTC